This TCR beta chain came from a study of cytomegalovirus exposure and HLA in healthy donors (TCRdb year 2017). For the study in its entirety: The 666 repertoires of the first cohort and the 95 to 150 validation repertoires were produced on the same platform, according to a later analysis. The study was designed to test whether signatures of past pathogen exposure could be identified by cataloging public T cell receptors. In addition to the first cohort of approximately 670 subjects, a separate validation cohort of under 150 different subjects was used. To predict cytomegalovirus infection status, the study brought together high-throughput TCR immunosequencing, statistical association of individual TCRs with disease status, and machine learning. Beyond this particular receptor, the publication reports: A later analysis found that TCRs clustered in the first cohort also tended to co-occur in the roughly 120 validation repertoires, with 90% to 95% of cluster scores above 0. The classifier was reported to diagnose cytomegalovirus status with high specificity and sensitivity in both the original and validation cohorts. In vitro tests confirmed that a few of the cytomegalovirus-associated TCR beta chains recognize cytomegalovirus antigens. All 110 or so repertoires were used to score co-occurrence in the validation cohort in a later analysis, because that analysis had no HLA typing for the cohort. Most TCR sequences were observed very rarely across donors, whereas some public TCRs were present in many individuals. The study listed 150 to 200 TCR beta chains as associated with cytomegalovirus. The authors suggested that the approach could potentially be extended to other disease states and immunological phenotypes.

Library preparation was by the immunoSEQ multiplex PCR assay. The paper's processing steps were these. A statistical classification framework was built for diagnosing cytomegalovirus status from the catalog of TCR beta chain sequences. TCRdb stores this immuneACCESS table with in-frame sequences only. Part of the clones is absent; in the studies checked, under half of the shortfall reflects unresolved V genes, and no reason is known for the rest. The V and J calls and clone size come from that table; D and trimming were worked out from the DNA. The sample has more than 45,000 clones on record, roughly 94% of them singletons. The ten largest account for 2% to 2.5% of the sample. Concerning this clone: No cognate antigen has been identified for it. Per-base quality was not reported, and no clone a single base away is much larger than it.

Donors formed part of the validation cohort, which comprised about 130 subjects and was distinct from the first cohort of under 850 subjects. The sequenced material came from PBMCs. The clonotype was recovered from a man aged 18-30 years in good health and CMV-seronegative.

The CDR3 amino acid sequence is: CASSDWRQGTQYF. DNA sequence: TGTGCCAGCAGTGACTGGCGACAGGGGACCCAGTACTTC. This receptor chain uses TRBV6-1 and TRBJ2-5; the central 7 bases match TRBD1. Including the terminal cysteine and phenylalanine, the CDR3 comprises 13 residues. Just the 39-base CDR3 DNA is kept, in frame starting at base 1. Trimming leaves V shorter by 3 bases and J shorter by 7 bases, with the junction holding 5 bases beyond the gene matches. According to the germline V gene, CDR1 reads MNHNS and CDR2 reads SASEGT.